This T cell receptor beta chain was sequenced for a study of blood T cell repertoires in COVID-19. Looking at the study overall: The origin of the acute and convalescent COVID-19 samples was the United States, Italy and Spain. Sources were T cells, B-cell-depleted T cells, or PBMCs; the material itself was cDNA or gDNA.

V was clipped by 5 bases and J by 9 bases, with 11 bases between them. CDR3 length: 13 amino acids. Method: immunoSEQ multiplex PCR; TCRdb's copy keeps in-frame clones and lacks some. The sample lists 95,000 to 150,000 clones; about 90% were seen once. During active infection, Seattle patients enrolled and were then monitored through disease. This clonotype was obtained from a woman aged 55-69 years with COVID-19, enrolled during active disease. The chain uses TRBV12-3 or TRBV12-4 and TRBJ1-6; possibly TRBD1 for D (6 bases). Sequenced: peripheral blood. CDR3 region: CASSGRGTSPLHF. The CDR3 coding sequence is TGTGCCAGCAGTGGCAGGGGTACTTCACCCCTCCACTTT.